This TCR beta chain came from a study of T cell responses to AZD1222 COVID-19 vaccine. Notes on the study in general: Among spike-specific TCRs, nearly half reportedly target unmutated variant regions.

Concerning this clone itself: Its antigen is currently unknown.

Repertoires were generated with immunoSEQ multiplex PCR, while TCRdb's copy carries only in-frame clones and drops some. The table records fewer than 200,000 clones, 85% to 90% of them present only once. The CDR3 runs 16 residues. V dropped 4 bases and J dropped 0 bases, with 13 bases sitting between them. Germline CDR1 MDHEN, CDR2 SYDVKM. The chain employs TRBV28 and TRBJ2-4; D is perhaps TRBD2 (5 bases). Material: peripheral blood, obtained on day 0 of AZD1222 vaccination. The origin of this receptor is an adult in good health. CDR3 residues: CASSSLGFLAKNIQYF. The CDR3 DNA follows: TGTGCCAGCAGTTCACTAGGGTTTCTAGCCAAAAACATTCAGTACTTC.